The clone carrying this T cell receptor (beta chain) came up once. This table comes from immunoSEQ multiplex PCR, and its TCRdb copy is limited to in-frame clones, with some not included. The sample contains tens of thousands of clones, about 90% of which appear only once. This sample is part of a study of PD-L1 blockade in urothelial cancer. Across the whole study: Blood analyses occurred 3 weeks (second dose) and 6 weeks post treatment start.

The CDR3 spans 16 residues. Per germline, CDR1 LGHNA and CDR2 YSLEER. Between the trimmed V and J ends, which lost 4 bases and 0 bases, there was a span of 13 bases. The chain combines TRBV4-3 with TRBJ2-1, with D perhaps TRBD2 (5 bases). The sequencing used PBMCs, collected around atezolizumab (anti-PD-L1) treatment. The sequence came from a man aged 55 to 69 with urothelial cancer. The CDR3 sequence is CASSRGAASSYNEQFF. The CDR3 DNA reads TGCGCCAGCAGCCGAGGAGCGGCCAGCTCCTACAATGAGCAGTTCTTC.